This TCR beta chain was obtained from a study of control samples from healthy donors and cancer patients (dated by TCRdb to about 2020). The receptor library was made with the immunoSEQ multiplex PCR assay. Sourced from immuneACCESS, this table was stored by TCRdb with only in-frame sequences that have V and J called. A share of the clones is absent; for the studies checked, an unresolved V gene accounts for under half, and the remainder has no known explanation. Within this sample are about 77,000 clones, with 80% to 95% of them counted one time only. The ten top clones hold 5.8% of the sample. With respect to this clone: The antigen this receptor binds is unknown. Base qualities are not at hand, and no much larger clone is one base apart.

Inclusive of the bounding cysteine and phenylalanine, the CDR3 is 14 residues long. Here the CDR3 DNA is all that survives: 42 bases in frame from base 1. In the germline V gene, CDR1 corresponds to LGHNA and CDR2 to YSLEER. V is cut by 0 bases and J by 4 bases, and the space between the germline ends is 9 bases. This TCR was sampled from a woman in her fifties or sixties in good health. The specimen sequenced was blood. The V gene is TRBV4-3 and the J gene is TRBJ1-2, with TRBD1 as a weak D call on 5 bases. For the CDR3, the sequence is CASSQEGTAYGYTF. The DNA is as follows: TGCGCCAGCAGCCAAGAAGGGACTGCCTATGGCTACACCTTC.